The clone carrying this T cell receptor beta chain was detected only a few times. The antigen remains unidentified. Naivety among CD8 cells was defined by CD45RO negativity and positive CCR7 selection, thereby excluding terminally differentiated effector memory CD45RA+ cells. This specimen belongs to a study of shared clonotypes between healthy human individuals. Study information: Every donor yielded three CD4 naive, three CD4 memory, two CD8 naive and one CD8 memory plate.

Overall study findings and caveats: Naive CD4 clonotypes overlapped across a few donors at roughly 5.1%.

Using immunoSEQ multiplex PCR, the repertoire was profiled, and TCRdb retains in-frame clones only, with some absent. The sample lists 2 million or so clones; about 95% were seen once. The CDR3 consists of 17 residues. V was clipped by 0 bases and J by 0 bases, with 14 bases between them. The germline gives CDR1 LGHNA, CDR2 YNFKEQ. This receptor was taken from a man younger than 30 in good health. Sequencing was done on a sample of naive CD8+ T cells sorted from blood. This sequence joins TRBV4-2 and TRBJ1-1; D remains unclear. CDR3 sequence: CASSQDPAGNMNTEAFF. CDR3 nucleotide sequence: TGTGCCAGCAGCCAAGATCCTGCAGGAAACATGAACACTGAAGCTTTCTTT.